The following is a TCR beta chain sequence with its context. The germline V gene has CDR1 ENHRY and CDR2 SYGVKD. V was clipped by 3 bases and J by 10 bases, with 10 bases between them. This CDR3 contains 13 residues. Sequenced by immunoSEQ multiplex PCR; TCRdb stores in-frame clones only, minus some. In the table there are approximately 97,000 clones, approximately 82% of which are singletons. The sample originates from a study of blood T cell repertoires in COVID-19. The rearrangement joins TRBV10-3 to TRBJ1-6; unclear D gene. Sequenced material: peripheral blood. The TCR sequence derives from a man in his fifties or sixties with active or convalescent COVID-19. The CDR3 coding sequence is TGTGCCATCAGTGATATGGGGAGCTCACCCCTCCACTTT. Amino acids: CAISDMGSSPLHF.